Presented here are 2 T cell receptor beta chains from one specimen sequenced in a study of T-cell memory formation after mild COVID-19. TCRdb used MiXCR to reprocess the 5' RACE reads, holding one entry per CDR3 protein. The repertoire holds roughly 240,000 distinct CDR3 sequences, with around 16% as singletons. The sample taken for sequencing was PBMCs or a T cell subset sorted from them (not recorded which). The origin of the receptors is a man aged 18 to 30 who had mild COVID-19 (a few samples of this study predate the infection). Cell type and time point are not known.

The rearrangement links TRBV9 to TRBJ2-7, with TRBD1 matching 10 bases. The length of the CDR3 is 16 residues. Losses at the gene ends were 3 bases for V and 1 base for J; bases not matched to a gene: 7. Per the germline V gene, CDR1 is SGDLS and CDR2 is YYNGEE. CDR3 coding DNA: TGTGCCAGCAGCGCAGACCCGGGACAGGGGTCCTACGAGCAGTACTTC. It specifies CASSADPGQGSYEQYF.

This clonotype was seen ten or more times. The chain uses TRBV13 and TRBJ1-1, with 7 bases lining up with TRBD1. Germline V gene sequence: CDR1 PRHDT, CDR2 FYEKMQ (reference sequence). V lost 5 bases and J lost 1; bases outside the gene matches: 7. The CDR3 is 15 amino acids. CDR3 region: CASSGEGARNTEAFF. CDR3 bases: TGTGCCAGCAGCGGCGAGGGGGCCCGGAACACTGAAGCTTTCTTT.